At least ten counts were recorded for the clone carrying this T cell receptor (beta chain). Amplified TCR beta CDR3 regions came from RNA transcripts. The TCR CDR3 first-round RT-PCR relied on the HTBI primer set. TCRdb fed the multiplex PCR reads into MiXCR, producing one record per CDR3 protein. In the table there are roughly 280,000 distinct CDR3 sequences, 15% to 20% of which are singletons. This sample stems from a study of T cells in Graves' hyperthyroidism and ophthalmopathy. CDR3 length: 15 amino acids. Trimming took off 0 bases at V and 5 bases at J, with 11 bases between the two ends. Germline loops: CDR1 MNHEY, CDR2 SVGAGI. Inclusion characteristics of ophthalmopathy patients comprised a Clinical Activity Score of at least 3, a NOSPECS grade of at least 4, and duration under 3 months. Used for diagnoses were clinical symptoms, serum thyroxine and TRAb, thyroid ultrasound and orbital computed tomography.

This chain connects TRBV6-5 to TRBJ2-1; D unresolved. Specimen: blood. The sequence derives from a woman aged 55 to 70 with Graves' ophthalmopathy. CDR3 region: CASSYSIAHDNEQFF. DNA of the CDR3: TGTGCCAGCAGTTACTCGATCGCGCACGACAATGAGCAGTTCTTC.